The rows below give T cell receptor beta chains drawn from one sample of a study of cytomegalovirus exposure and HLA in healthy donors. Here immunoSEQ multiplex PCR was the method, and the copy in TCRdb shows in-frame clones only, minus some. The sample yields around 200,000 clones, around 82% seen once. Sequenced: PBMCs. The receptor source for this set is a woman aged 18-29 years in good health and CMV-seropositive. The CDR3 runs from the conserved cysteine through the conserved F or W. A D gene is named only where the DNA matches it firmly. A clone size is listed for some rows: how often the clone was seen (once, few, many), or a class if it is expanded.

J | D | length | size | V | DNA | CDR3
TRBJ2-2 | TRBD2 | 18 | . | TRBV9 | TGTGCCAGCAGCGTAGGAGCTAGCGGGGGGGCCTGGACCGGGGAGCTGTTTTTT | CASSVGASGGAWTGELFF
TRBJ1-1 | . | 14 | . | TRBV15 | TGTGCCACCAGCAGAGAGGGAGGGAGCACTGAAGCTTTCTTT | CATSREGGSTEAFF
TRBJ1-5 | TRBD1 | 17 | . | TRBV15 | TGTGCCACCAGCTTTGGGACAGGGTTCGGTAGCAATCAGCCCCAGCATTTT | CATSFGTGFGSNQPQHF
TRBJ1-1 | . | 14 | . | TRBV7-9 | TGTGCCAGCAGCTTAGAAGGCGGTACCCCGATGGCTTTCTTT | CASSLEGGTPMAFF
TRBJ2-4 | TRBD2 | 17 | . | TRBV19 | TGTGCCAGTACCATTAGCGGGGGGGCAGTCGGCAAAAACATTCAGTACTTC | CASTISGGAVGKNIQYF
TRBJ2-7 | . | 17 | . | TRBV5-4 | TGTGCCAGCAGCTTGGTTAGCTCTTTGGACGGACACTACGAGCAGTACTTC | CASSLVSSLDGHYEQYF
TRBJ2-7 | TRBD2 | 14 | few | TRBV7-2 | TGTGCCAGCAGCCAACCCCCCGGGGGGGTCGAGCAGTACTTC | CASSQPPGGVEQYF
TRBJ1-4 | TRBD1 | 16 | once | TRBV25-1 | TGTGCCAGCAGTGAGGGTGGGGGACAGTATAATGAAAAACTGTTTTTT | CASSEGGGQYNEKLFF
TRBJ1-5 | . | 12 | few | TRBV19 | TGTGCCAGTAGTCCGTTGTCGCAGCCCCAGCATTTT | CASSPLSQPQHF
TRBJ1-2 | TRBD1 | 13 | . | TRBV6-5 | TGTGCCAGCACTCGGGACAGGCTCTATGGCTACACCTTC | CASTRDRLYGYTF
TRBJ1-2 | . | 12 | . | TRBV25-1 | TGTGCCAGCAGGGGAGGTTCCGGGGGCTACACCTTC | CASRGGSGGYTF
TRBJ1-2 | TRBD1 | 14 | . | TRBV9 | TGTGCCAGCAGCGTGGGCAGGGGGCTGGGAGGCTACACCTTC | CASSVGRGLGGYTF
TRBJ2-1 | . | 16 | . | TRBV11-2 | TGTGCCAGCAGCTTAGTAGGTTTTCGGGGGTACAATGAGCAGTTCTTC | CASSLVGFRGYNEQFF
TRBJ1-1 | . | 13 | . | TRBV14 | TGTGCCAGCAGAGCCGGGGGACGGGCTGAAGCTTTCTTT | CASRAGGRAEAFF
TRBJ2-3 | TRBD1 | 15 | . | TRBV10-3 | TGTGCCATCACAAGAGGGGGACAGGGGGAAGATACGCAGTATTTT | CAITRGGQGEDTQYF
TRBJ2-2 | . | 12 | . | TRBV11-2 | TGTGCCAGCAGCTTACAGGGCAGGGAGCTGTTTTTT | CASSLQGRELFF
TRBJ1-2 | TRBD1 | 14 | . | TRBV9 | TGTGCCAGCAGCGTTGGAGGGGGCGACTATGGCTACACCTTC | CASSVGGGDYGYTF
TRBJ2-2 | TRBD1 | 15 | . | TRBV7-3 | TGTGCCAGCAGCTTAGGGACAGGACAAACCGGGGAGCTGTTTTTT | CASSLGTGQTGELFF
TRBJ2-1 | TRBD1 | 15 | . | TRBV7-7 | TGTGCCAGCAGCCCTACCGGACAGGGGGCAAATGAGCAGTTCTTC | CASSPTGQGANEQFF
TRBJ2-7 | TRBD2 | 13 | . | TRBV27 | TGTGCTGCCGGCGGGGGTCCGACCTACGAGCAGTACTTC | CAAGGGPTYEQYF
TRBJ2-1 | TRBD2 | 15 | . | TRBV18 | TGTGCCAGCTCACCGAGCGGGGGCTTACAGAATGAGCAGTTCTTC | CASSPSGGLQNEQFF
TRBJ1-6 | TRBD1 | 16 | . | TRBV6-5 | TGTGCCAGCAGTTATCGGGACAGGGGTAATAATTCACCCCTCCACTTT | CASSYRDRGNNSPLHF
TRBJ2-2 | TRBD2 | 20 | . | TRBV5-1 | TGCGCCAGCACCCCTCGGAGGCGGACTAGCGGACCTCCGAACACCGGGGAGCTGTTTTTT | CASTPRRRTSGPPNTGELFF
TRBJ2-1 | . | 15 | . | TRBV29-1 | TGCAGCGTTGAACCCAACAGGGTTAGAATGACTGAGCAGTTCTTC | CSVEPNRVRMTEQFF
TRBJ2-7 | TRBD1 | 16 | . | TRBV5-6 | TGTGCCAGCAACGTAGAATCTCCGGGACAGGACCACGAGCAGTACTTC | CASNVESPGQDHEQYF
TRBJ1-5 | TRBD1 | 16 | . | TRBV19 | TGTGCCAGTAGTGATGATCCAGGGGGCGGCAATCAGCCCCAGCATTTT | CASSDDPGGGNQPQHF
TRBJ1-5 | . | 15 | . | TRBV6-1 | TGTGCCAGCAGAGGACAGCAGGTCGGTCGTCAGCCCCAGCATTTT | CASRGQQVGRQPQHF
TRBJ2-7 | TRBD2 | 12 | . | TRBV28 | TGTGCCAGCCGGACTAGCGGGGTCCATAGCTACTTC | CASRTSGVHSYF